These T cell receptor beta chains were read from a single sample in a study of regulatory T cells in long-lasting Graves disease. Each CDR3 protein gets one entry after TCRdb re-called the multiplex PCR reads with MiXCR. The sample has 400,000 to 550,000 distinct CDR3 sequences, more than 12% seen once. These data also featured in a second study, about T cells in Graves' hyperthyroidism and ophthalmopathy.

This sample comprised peripheral blood mononuclear cells (PBMCs), obtained at new diagnosis, from a patient treated with antithyroid drugs. These receptors came from a woman aged 25-40 years with Graves disease. Each CDR3 is given with its conserved first and last residue. The order of the fields is clone size, J gene, V gene, D gene, CDR3 protein, CDR3 DNA. A D gene is named only where the DNA matches it firmly. Part of the rows lack a size; the others show once, few, many or a class for expanded clones.

clone size: NA
J gene: TRBJ2-1
V gene: TRBV9
D gene: TRBD2
CDR3 protein: CASSVAILAGVLDEQFF
CDR3 DNA: TGTGCCAGCAGCGTAGCGATACTAGCGGGAGTACTCGATGAGCAGTTCTTC

clone size: many
J gene: TRBJ2-7
V gene: TRBV12-3/TRBV12-4
D gene: TRBD1
CDR3 protein: CASSFGTGTYEQYF
CDR3 DNA: TGTGCCAGCAGTTTCGGGACAGGGACCTACGAGCAGTACTTC

clone size: few
J gene: TRBJ1-6
V gene: TRBV15
D gene: NA
CDR3 protein: CATSRSARGLGNSPLHF
CDR3 DNA: TGTGCCACCAGCAGGAGCGCGAGGGGACTGGGTAATTCACCCCTCCACTTT

clone size: many
J gene: TRBJ2-7
V gene: TRBV28
D gene: NA
CDR3 protein: CASSKYEQYF
CDR3 DNA: TGTGCCAGCAGTAAATACGAGCAGTACTTC

clone size: NA
J gene: TRBJ2-3
V gene: TRBV27
D gene: NA
CDR3 protein: CASSYQTPSTDTQYF
CDR3 DNA: TGTGCCAGCAGTTACCAAACCCCTAGCACAGATACGCAGTATTTT

clone size: few
J gene: TRBJ2-5
V gene: TRBV6-2/TRBV6-3
D gene: NA
CDR3 protein: CASSSTRQETQYF
CDR3 DNA: TGTGCCAGCAGTTCGACACGCCAAGAGACCCAGTACTTC

clone size: many
J gene: TRBJ2-3
V gene: TRBV29-1
D gene: NA
CDR3 protein: CSLQGADISTDTQYF
CDR3 DNA: TGCAGCCTCCAAGGAGCGGACATAAGCACAGATACGCAGTATTTT

clone size: few
J gene: TRBJ2-5
V gene: TRBV28
D gene: NA
CDR3 protein: CASGLAINGETQYF
CDR3 DNA: TGTGCCAGCGGCCTAGCGATTAATGGGGAGACCCAGTACTTC

clone size: many
J gene: TRBJ2-1
V gene: TRBV11-2
D gene: TRBD1
CDR3 protein: CASSLLEGQENNEQFF
CDR3 DNA: TGTGCCAGCAGCTTATTGGAGGGACAGGAAAACAATGAGCAGTTCTTC

clone size: many
J gene: TRBJ1-1
V gene: TRBV30
D gene: NA
CDR3 protein: CAWSGIGQPTTEAFF
CDR3 DNA: TGTGCCTGGAGTGGGATAGGGCAGCCTACTACTGAAGCTTTCTTT

clone size: many
J gene: TRBJ2-1
V gene: TRBV24-1
D gene: NA
CDR3 protein: CATSDRGYGNEQFF
CDR3 DNA: TGTGCCACCAGTGATCGAGGGTATGGCAATGAGCAGTTCTTC

clone size: many
J gene: TRBJ2-7
V gene: TRBV12-3/TRBV12-4
D gene: NA
CDR3 protein: CASSQRHYEQYF
CDR3 DNA: TGTGCCAGCAGCCAACGGCACTACGAGCAGTACTTC

clone size: few
J gene: TRBJ2-2
V gene: TRBV9
D gene: NA
CDR3 protein: CASSALTGNTGELFF
CDR3 DNA: TGTGCCAGCAGCGCCCTGACAGGGAACACCGGGGAGCTGTTTTTT

clone size: many
J gene: TRBJ1-1
V gene: TRBV28
D gene: NA
CDR3 protein: CASSFGLNTEAFF
CDR3 DNA: TGTGCCAGCAGCTTTGGGTTGAACACTGAAGCTTTCTTT

clone size: many
J gene: TRBJ1-2
V gene: TRBV5-1
D gene: NA
CDR3 protein: CASSLNPGDGYTF
CDR3 DNA: TGCGCCAGCAGCTTAAATCCGGGGGATGGCTACACCTTC

clone size: NA
J gene: TRBJ2-1
V gene: TRBV29-1
D gene: TRBD1
CDR3 protein: CSANRDRSYNEQFF
CDR3 DNA: TGCAGCGCCAATCGGGACAGATCCTACAATGAGCAGTTCTTC

clone size: few
J gene: TRBJ2-7
V gene: TRBV19
D gene: TRBD1
CDR3 protein: CASSATGFPYEQYF
CDR3 DNA: TGTGCCAGTAGTGCGACAGGGTTTCCCTACGAGCAGTACTTC

clone size: few
J gene: TRBJ2-7
V gene: TRBV20-1
D gene: NA
CDR3 protein: CSAREPEAQFGEQYF
CDR3 DNA: TGCAGTGCTAGAGAGCCGGAGGCTCAGTTTGGGGAGCAGTACTTC

clone size: many
J gene: TRBJ1-1
V gene: TRBV11-3
D gene: NA
CDR3 protein: CASSLGGAAEAFF
CDR3 DNA: TGTGCCAGCAGCCTAGGAGGGGCTGCTGAAGCTTTCTTT

clone size: few
J gene: TRBJ1-2
V gene: TRBV4-2
D gene: NA
CDR3 protein: CASSPGIDGYTF
CDR3 DNA: TGTGCCAGCAGCCCCGGGATTGACGGCTACACCTTC

clone size: many
J gene: TRBJ1-2
V gene: TRBV3-1
D gene: TRBD1
CDR3 protein: CASSQGQGGYGYTF
CDR3 DNA: TGTGCCAGCAGCCAAGGACAGGGGGGATATGGCTACACCTTC

clone size: few
J gene: TRBJ1-1
V gene: TRBV10-3
D gene: TRBD1
CDR3 protein: CAISDLGQGRKLEAFF
CDR3 DNA: TGTGCCATCAGTGACCTCGGACAGGGGCGCAAATTGGAAGCTTTCTTT

clone size: NA
J gene: TRBJ2-3
V gene: TRBV2
D gene: TRBD2
CDR3 protein: CASSEGGLAGGDTQYF
CDR3 DNA: TGTGCCAGCAGTGAAGGGGGACTAGCGGGAGGGGATACGCAGTATTTT

clone size: few
J gene: TRBJ2-1
V gene: TRBV7-2
D gene: NA
CDR3 protein: CASKLLRANEQFF
CDR3 DNA: TGTGCCAGCAAATTACTCAGGGCCAATGAGCAGTTCTTC

clone size: many
J gene: TRBJ2-2
V gene: TRBV3-1
D gene: TRBD1
CDR3 protein: CASSPPWGQGRRELFF
CDR3 DNA: TGTGCCAGCAGCCCCCCATGGGGACAGGGACGGAGGGAGCTGTTTTTT

clone size: few
J gene: TRBJ1-6
V gene: TRBV3-1
D gene: TRBD1
CDR3 protein: CASSDVPGGNSPPHF
CDR3 DNA: TGTGCCAGCAGCGACGTCCCAGGGGGTAATTCACCCCCCCACTTT

clone size: NA
J gene: TRBJ2-1
V gene: TRBV5-1
D gene: NA
CDR3 protein: CASSQFGADEQFF
CDR3 DNA: TGCGCCAGCAGCCAATTTGGAGCGGATGAGCAGTTCTTC

clone size: many
J gene: TRBJ2-3
V gene: TRBV3-1
D gene: NA
CDR3 protein: CASSRGGTQYF
CDR3 DNA: TGTGCCAGCAGCCGGGGAGGTACGCAGTATTTT

clone size: many
J gene: TRBJ1-3
V gene: TRBV29-1
D gene: NA
CDR3 protein: CSVEQGLSGNTIYF
CDR3 DNA: TGCAGCGTTGAACAGGGACTCTCTGGAAACACCATATATTTT

clone size: many
J gene: TRBJ1-2
V gene: TRBV28
D gene: NA
CDR3 protein: CASSERDYGYTF
CDR3 DNA: TGTGCCAGCAGCGAGAGGGACTATGGCTACACCTTC